The 24 T cell receptor beta chains listed next were all sequenced from one sample in a study of technical replicates of blood from several donors (dated by TCRdb to about 2017). The library was prepared using the immunoSEQ multiplex PCR assay. Not all clones reach the TCRdb copy of this immuneACCESS table, which keeps in-frame sequences only. Checked studies attribute under half of the gap to unresolved V genes and leave the rest unexplained. The sample table records 55,000 to 65,000 clones; roughly 97% of these occur just once. Jointly, the top ten make up over 0.15% of the sample. The sequenced material came from T cells isolated from PBMCs. The receptors come from a human donor in good health.

This chain links TRBV9 with TRBJ1-1; TRBD1 might be the D (5 bases). Germline CDR1 is SGDLS and CDR2 is YYNGEE. There are 14 residues in the CDR3. Trimming removed 3 bases at V and 1 base at J, with 10 bases between. Here the CDR3 DNA reads TGTGCCAGCAGCGACGTGGGGGGGAACACTGAAGCTTTCTTT. As protein: CASSDVGGNTEAFF.

This clone came up once. This chain joins TRBV7-9 and TRBJ1-1; weak D call: TRBD1 (5 bases). V gave up 1 base and J gave up 4 bases, with 7 bases separating them. Germline V gives CDR1 SEHNR, CDR2 FQNEAQ (reference sequence). The CDR3 extends over 13 amino acids. CDR3 loop: CASSLGQTTEAFF. DNA of the CDR3: TGTGCCAGCAGCTTAGGACAGACCACTGAAGCTTTCTTT.

The gene calls are TRBV11-3 and TRBJ2-2; 7 bases are shared with TRBD1. This CDR3 is built from 18 residues. J lost 0 bases, V lost 2 bases, and 9 bases had no gene match. Germline CDR1 is SGHNT and CDR2 is YENEEA. The CDR3 spells CASSLSLWDRTNTGELFF. The CDR3 coding sequence is TGTGCCAGCAGCTTATCGCTATGGGACAGAACGAACACCGGGGAGCTGTTTTTT.

The V call is TRBV6-6, the J call TRBJ1-5; D ambiguous. Trimming removed 2 bases at V and 9 bases at J, with 11 bases between. The CDR3 runs to 13 residues. Looked up from germline, CDR1 is MNHNY and CDR2 is SVGAGI (reference sequence). CDR3 loop: CASSYTEKGPQHF. Written as DNA, the CDR3 is TGTGCCAGCAGTTACACGGAGAAAGGGCCCCAGCATTTT.

The chain combines TRBV29-1 with TRBJ1-5; 8 bases are shared with TRBD1. This CDR3 has 13 amino acids. Per germline, CDR1 SQVTM and CDR2 ANQGSEA. J was trimmed by 9 bases and V by 6 bases; bases with no gene match: 10. CDR3 protein: CSVDGQGGGPQHF. In DNA, the CDR3 is TGCAGCGTGGACGGACAGGGAGGTGGGCCCCAGCATTTT.

CDR3 nucleotides: TGTGCCAGCAGCCGATCCAGTGGGGGGGCCGGCTACACCTTC. Amino acid sequence: CASSRSSGGAGYTF. The chain employs TRBV11-2 and TRBJ1-2; possibly TRBD1 for D (6 bases). CDR3 length: 14 amino acids. V was shortened by 5 bases and J by 8 bases, with 18 bases between the two germline ends. Per germline, CDR1 SGHAT and CDR2 FQNNGV.

The J gene is TRBJ1-6, the V gene TRBV2; 10 bases match TRBD1. This CDR3 is built from 15 residues. Germline loops: CDR1 SNHLY, CDR2 FYNNEI. V shed 6 bases and J 9 bases; nucleotides not matched to a gene: 8. CDR3 sequence reads: CASRGRTGGGSPLHF. CDR3 coding DNA: TGTGCCAGCAGGGGACGGACAGGGGGGGGTTCACCCCTCCACTTT.

The chain combines TRBV5-1 with TRBJ2-1; 9 positions match TRBD2. CDR1 is SGHRS, CDR2 YFSETQ, per germline. This CDR3 region has 16 residues. V lost 0 bases, J lost 4 bases, and 5 bases stayed unmatched. As DNA, the CDR3 is TGCGCCAGCAGCTTGGCGGGGACTAGCAATTACAATGAGCAGTTCTTC. Translated, it gives CASSLAGTSNYNEQFF.

The genes are TRBV19 and TRBJ1-5, with a tentative D call TRBD1 (5 bases). The length of the CDR3 is 18 residues. Germline CDR1 and CDR2: LNHDA and SQIVND (reference sequence). The V gene lost 4 bases and the J gene lost 7 bases, with 26 bases spanning the gap. The CDR3 DNA follows: TGTGCCAGTAGTACTGGACATCCTTTTACCCAAATGGTGCAGCCCCAGCATTTT. Amino acids: CASSTGHPFTQMVQPQHF.

The chain combines TRBV19 with TRBJ1-2; maybe TRBD1 (6 bases). Germline values: CDR1 LNHDA, CDR2 SQIVND (reference sequence). The CDR3 is 13 amino acids. The CDR3 coding sequence is TGTGAAAACTTCGGGGGGCAAAGCTATGGCTACACCTTC. It translates to CENFGGQSYGYTF.

This chain links TRBV28 with TRBJ1-2; D remains ambiguous. The CDR3 covers 12 residues. V dropped 3 bases and J dropped 4 bases, with 6 bases sitting between them. From germline, CDR1 is MDHEN and CDR2 SYDVKM. The CDR3 here is CASSFGSYGYTF. CDR3 DNA sequence: TGTGCCAGCAGTTTTGGCAGCTATGGCTACACCTTC.

The genes are TRBV28 and TRBJ2-2; D gene uncertain. Deletions cut 5 bases from V and 1 base from J, with 5 bases between. This CDR3 has 13 residues. Germline-derived CDR1 and CDR2 are MDHEN and SYDVKM. The CDR3 DNA follows: TGTGCCAGCAGTAATCGGAACACCGGGGAGCTGTTTTTT. It yields the protein CASSNRNTGELFF.

CDR3 region: CASSPWGTGRSGNTIYF. The DNA of the CDR3 is TGTGCCAGCAGCCCCTGGGGGACAGGGCGGTCTGGAAACACCATATATTTT. This sequence joins TRBV11-2 and TRBJ1-3; 9 positions match TRBD1. Trimming cost V 5 bases and J 1 base; bases outside gene matches: 9. The CDR3 is made up of 17 amino acids. Germline V gives CDR1 SGHAT, CDR2 FQNNGV.

This chain joins TRBV7-6 and TRBJ2-1; D may be TRBD1 (6 bases). CDR1 is SGHVS, CDR2 FNYEAQ, per germline. The ends were cut back, 4 bases at V and 4 bases at J, with 20 bases in the middle. The CDR3 length is 17 residues. The DNA for the CDR3 is TGTGCCAGCAGCTCACTTTCCCGACAGGATCTATACAATGAGCAGTTCTTC. Residues: CASSSLSRQDLYNEQFF.

J is TRBJ1-2 and V is TRBV6-1; no clear D. Trimming cost V 3 bases and J 0 bases, with 14 bases left between them. CDR3 length equals 16 residues. Germline CDR1 and CDR2: MNHNS and SASEGT. In nucleotides, the CDR3 is TGTGCCAGCAGTGAGTATGTCGAGAAACCTAACTATGGCTACACCTTC. Its protein product is CASSEYVEKPNYGYTF.

The V and J genes are TRBV28 and TRBJ1-5, with D perhaps matching TRBD1 (6 bases). Trimming took off 6 bases at V and 0 bases at J, with 30 bases between the two ends. There are 21 residues in the CDR3. Germline CDR1 and CDR2: MDHEN and SYDVKM. The CDR3 sequence: CASSNYTPFRTGPYSNQPQHF. In DNA, the CDR3 is TGTGCCAGCAGCAACTACACTCCTTTTCGTACAGGGCCTTATAGCAATCAGCCCCAGCATTTT.

This CDR3 is CASSFSTTQETQYF. The DNA of the CDR3 is TGTGCCAGCAGCTTCAGTACAACCCAAGAGACCCAGTACTTC. This chain links TRBV7-9 with TRBJ2-5; D remains ambiguous. The CDR3 contains 14 residues. The V gene's germline CDR1 is SEHNR and CDR2 FQNEAQ (reference sequence). The V gene lost 3 bases and the J gene lost 1 base, with 9 bases spanning the gap.

The V call is TRBV7-8, the J call TRBJ2-2; D is uncertain. This CDR3 has 16 residues. The V end was cut by 2 bases, the J end by 0 bases, with 10 bases between. Germline assignment: CDR1 SGHVS and CDR2 FQNEAQ. CDR3 protein: CASSLSWQANTGELFF. CDR3 nucleotide sequence: TGTGCCAGCAGCTTATCGTGGCAGGCGAACACCGGGGAGCTGTTTTTT.

V and J are TRBV28 and TRBJ2-7; 10 bases line up with TRBD2. From germline, CDR1 is MDHEN and CDR2 SYDVKM. The V and J ends lost 7 bases and 4 bases, in that order; junction bases with no gene match: 13. The CDR3 loop spans 16 amino acids. Here the CDR3 DNA reads TGTGCCAGCATAGGGGATAGACTAGCGGGCCGGTACGAGCAGTACTTC. It encodes CASIGDRLAGRYEQYF.

V is TRBV6-5 and J is TRBJ2-7; 8 nucleotides match TRBD2. The CDR3 has 15 residues. After removal of 11 bases from V and 0 bases from J, the junction contained 12 bases not matched to a gene. Germline assignment: CDR1 MNHEY and CDR2 SVGAGI. The CDR3 nucleotides read TGTGCCGTGGGAAGTCCCGGGAGGGGCTCCTACGAGCAGTACTTC. This encodes CAVGSPGRGSYEQYF.

The CDR3 loop is CASSSGQGRDGELFF. The CDR3 DNA reads as TGTGCCAGCAGTTCGGGACAGGGGAGGGACGGGGAGCTGTTTTTT. This chain uses TRBV28 with TRBJ2-2; TRBD1 agrees at 10 bases. Germline V gene lookup returns CDR1 MDHEN and CDR2 SYDVKM. Trimming cost V 4 bases and J 7 bases; bases outside gene matches: 6. This CDR3 has 15 residues.

J is TRBJ2-3 and V is TRBV29-1; D may be TRBD1 (6 bases). Per the germline V gene, CDR1 is SQVTM and CDR2 is ANQGSEA. This CDR3 region has 14 residues. V lost 6 bases and J lost 3, with 16 bases in between. The CDR3 nucleotides are TGCAGCGTCTTCCCGGGACATACTACAGATACGCAGTATTTT. It translates to CSVFPGHTTDTQYF.

This chain joins TRBV6-1 and TRBJ2-7; maybe TRBD1 (5 bases). The ends were cut back, 2 bases at V and 5 bases at J, with 16 bases in the middle. The CDR3 sequence is 15 residues long. CDR1 MNHNS and CDR2 SASEGT come from the germline V gene. The CDR3 loop reads CASSELAGFHHEQYF. CDR3 nucleotides: TGTGCCAGCAGTGAACTCGCAGGGTTTCATCACGAGCAGTACTTC.

The V gene is TRBV6-4, the J gene TRBJ2-6; no definite D call. The CDR3 runs to 14 residues. V was pared by 2 bases and J by 2 bases, with 4 bases between. Germline CDR1 and CDR2: MRHNA and SNTAGT. In DNA, the CDR3 is TGTGCCAGCAGTGACACAGCTGGGGCCAACGTCCTGACTTTC. It codes for CASSDTAGANVLTF.